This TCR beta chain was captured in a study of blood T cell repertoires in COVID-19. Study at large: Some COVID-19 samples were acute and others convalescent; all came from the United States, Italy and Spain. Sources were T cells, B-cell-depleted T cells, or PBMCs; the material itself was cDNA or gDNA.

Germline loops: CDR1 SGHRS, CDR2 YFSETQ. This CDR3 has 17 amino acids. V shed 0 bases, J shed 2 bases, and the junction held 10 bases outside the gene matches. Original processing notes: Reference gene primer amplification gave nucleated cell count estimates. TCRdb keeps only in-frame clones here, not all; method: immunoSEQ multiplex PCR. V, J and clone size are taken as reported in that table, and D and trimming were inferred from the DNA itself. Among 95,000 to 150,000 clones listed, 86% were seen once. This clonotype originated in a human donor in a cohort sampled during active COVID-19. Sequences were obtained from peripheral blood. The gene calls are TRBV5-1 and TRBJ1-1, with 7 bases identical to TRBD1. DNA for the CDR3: TGCGCCAGCAGCTTGGTTCCGTCGAACAGGGGAAACACTGAAGCTTTCTTT. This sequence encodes CASSLVPSNRGNTEAFF.